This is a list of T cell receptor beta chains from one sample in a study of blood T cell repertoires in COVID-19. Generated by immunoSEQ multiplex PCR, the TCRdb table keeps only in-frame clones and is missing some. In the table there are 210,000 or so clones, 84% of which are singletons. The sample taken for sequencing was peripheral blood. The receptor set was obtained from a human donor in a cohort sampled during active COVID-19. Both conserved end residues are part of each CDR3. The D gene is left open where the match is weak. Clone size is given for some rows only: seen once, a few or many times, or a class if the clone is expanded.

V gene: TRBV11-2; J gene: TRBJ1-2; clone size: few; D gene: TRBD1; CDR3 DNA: TGTGCCAGCAGCGACCGGGACAGGGGCCCTCGGAGGGGCTACACCTTC; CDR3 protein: CASSDRDRGPRRGYTF
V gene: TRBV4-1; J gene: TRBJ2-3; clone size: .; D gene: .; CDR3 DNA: TGCGCCAGCAGCCAAACCGCAACGGCTAGCGGCACAGATACGCAGTATTTT; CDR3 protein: CASSQTATASGTDTQYF
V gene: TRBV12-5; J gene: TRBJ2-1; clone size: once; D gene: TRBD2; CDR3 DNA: TGTGCTAGTGGTCGGGGGACTAGCGGGGGATACAATGAGCAGTTCTTC; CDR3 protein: CASGRGTSGGYNEQFF
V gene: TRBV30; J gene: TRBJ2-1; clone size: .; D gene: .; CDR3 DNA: TGTGCCTGGAGTGTACAGGGCCTTTCGGAGCAGTTCTTC; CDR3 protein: CAWSVQGLSEQFF
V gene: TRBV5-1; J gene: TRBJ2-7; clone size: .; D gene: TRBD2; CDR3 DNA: TGCGCCAGCAGCCCGGGGACTAGCAGTGACGAGCAGTACTTC; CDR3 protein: CASSPGTSSDEQYF
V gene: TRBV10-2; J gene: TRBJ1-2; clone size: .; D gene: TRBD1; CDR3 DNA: TGCGCCAGCAGGGGCGGACAGGGGCTTTACTATGGCTACACCTTC; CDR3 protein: CASRGGQGLYYGYTF
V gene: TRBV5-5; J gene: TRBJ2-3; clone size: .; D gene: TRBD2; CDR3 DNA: TGTGCCAGCAGCCTTCGGACTAGCGGGATTAGCACAGATACGCAGTATTTT; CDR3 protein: CASSLRTSGISTDTQYF
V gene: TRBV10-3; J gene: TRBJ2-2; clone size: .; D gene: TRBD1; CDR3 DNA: TGTGCCATCAGTGGCCCCAGGACAGGGAACACCGGGGAGCTGTTTTTT; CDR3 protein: CAISGPRTGNTGELFF
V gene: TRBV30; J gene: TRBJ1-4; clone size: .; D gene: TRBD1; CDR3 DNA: TGTGCCTGGAGGCACCGCGACAGGGGCACTAATGAAAAACTGTTTTTT; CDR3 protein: CAWRHRDRGTNEKLFF
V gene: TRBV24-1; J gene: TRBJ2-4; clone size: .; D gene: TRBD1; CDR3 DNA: TGTGCCACCAGTGATAGGGGACAGGGTAAAAACATTCAGTACTTC; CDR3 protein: CATSDRGQGKNIQYF
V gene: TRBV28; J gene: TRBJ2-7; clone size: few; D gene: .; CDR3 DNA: TGTGCCAGCAGATACAGGGACCTCTCCTACGAGCAGTACTTC; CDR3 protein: CASRYRDLSYEQYF
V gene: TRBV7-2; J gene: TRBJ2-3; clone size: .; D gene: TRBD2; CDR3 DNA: TGTGCCAGCAGGGACGGGAGATGGGCGGGAGGCGATACGCAGTATTTT; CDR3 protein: CASRDGRWAGGDTQYF
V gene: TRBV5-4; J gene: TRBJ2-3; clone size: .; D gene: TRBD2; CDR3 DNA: TGTGCCAGCAGCTTGCGGGGGGGCGTAGATACGCAGTATTTT; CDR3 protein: CASSLRGGVDTQYF
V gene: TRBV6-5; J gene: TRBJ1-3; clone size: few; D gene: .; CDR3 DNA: TGTGCCAGCAAGCCTGGCCCGACTTCAAACACCATATATTTT; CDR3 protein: CASKPGPTSNTIYF
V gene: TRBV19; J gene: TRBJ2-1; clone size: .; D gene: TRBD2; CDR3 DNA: TGTGCCAGTAGTATGGGGACTAGCGGATGGAATGAGCAGTTCTTC; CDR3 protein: CASSMGTSGWNEQFF
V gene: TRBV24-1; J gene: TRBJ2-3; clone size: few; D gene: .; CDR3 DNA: TGTGCCACCAGTGATCAATCCCCCCAGGGCATCACAGATACGCAGTATTTT; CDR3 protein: CATSDQSPQGITDTQYF
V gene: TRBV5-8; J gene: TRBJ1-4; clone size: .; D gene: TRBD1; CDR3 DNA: TGTGCCAGCAGCCCGAGGGGGCACACTAATGAAAAACTGTTTTTT; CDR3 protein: CASSPRGHTNEKLFF
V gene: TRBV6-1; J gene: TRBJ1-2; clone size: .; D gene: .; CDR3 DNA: TGTGCCAGCAGTGAGACAGAGAGCTATGGCTACACCTTC; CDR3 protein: CASSETESYGYTF